The 23 T cell receptor beta chains below all came from one sample that was sequenced in a study of technical replicates of blood from a few donors. Clones were sequenced by immunoSEQ multiplex PCR, and TCRdb holds only the in-frame ones, with some missing. The data hold some 94,000 clones, with 96% observed a single time. Sequenced: T cells isolated from PBMCs. Source of these receptors: a human donor in good health.

The chain has TRBV29-1 and TRBJ2-7; 7 bases map to TRBD2. This CDR3 region has 12 residues. CDR1 SQVTM and CDR2 ANQGSEA come from the germline V gene. V dropped 5 bases and J dropped 6; count of bases not matched to a gene: 7. This CDR3 is CSVSLRELEQYF. In DNA form, the CDR3 reads TGCAGCGTTTCTTTGCGGGAGCTCGAGCAGTACTTC.

This clone was found once. The CDR3 sequence: CAWRAGTGGSQPQHF. CDR3 DNA sequence: TGTGCCTGGAGGGCCGGGACAGGGGGTAGTCAGCCCCAGCATTTT. The chain carries TRBV30 and TRBJ1-5; TRBD1 matches 11 bases. Per germline, CDR1 GTSNPN and CDR2 SVGIG (reference sequence). Germline trimming cut 3 bases from V and 6 bases from J; bases unmatched to any gene: 7. This CDR3 is 15 amino acids long. The full variable domain, in which reference TRBV30 and TRBJ1-5 provide the parts outside the CDR3, is SQTIHQWPATLVQPVGSPLSLECTVEGTSNPNLYWYRQAAGRGLQLLFYSVGIGQISSEVPQNLSASRPQDRQFILSSKKLLLSDSGFYLCAWRAGTGGSQPQHFGDGTRLSIL.

The chain joins TRBV27 to TRBJ2-3; weak D call: TRBD1 (5 bases). The CDR3 loop spans 13 amino acids. Trimming left V 6 bases short and J 5 bases short, with 12 bases between. Germline values: CDR1 MNHEY, CDR2 SMNVEV (reference sequence). For the CDR3, the DNA is TGTGCCAGCAGCACTCAGGGTCAAGATACGCAGTATTTT. Translation gives CASSTQGQDTQYF.

This rearrangement joins TRBV9 to TRBJ1-2; no definite D call. V lost 3 bases, J lost 1 base, and 16 bases lay in between. This CDR3 comprises 16 residues. Germline CDR1 SGDLS, CDR2 YYNGEE. This CDR3 reads CASSGHGGKGNYGYTF. In DNA form, the CDR3 reads TGTGCCAGCAGCGGACATGGAGGGAAGGGTAACTATGGCTACACCTTC. The full variable domain, its missing parts supplied by reference TRBV9 and TRBJ1-2, is DSGVTQTPKHLITATGQRVTLRCSPRSGDLSVYWYQQSLDQGLQFLIQYYNGEERAKGNILERFSAQQFPDLHSELNLSSLELGDSALYFCASSGHGGKGNYGYTFGSGTRLTVV.

The CDR3 is CASRPQGEDYGYTF. CDR3 sequence (DNA): TGTGCCAGCAGACCCCAGGGGGAAGACTATGGCTACACCTTC. This chain joins TRBV28 and TRBJ1-2, with 7 nucleotides matching TRBD1. CDR1 MDHEN and CDR2 SYDVKM come from the germline V gene. V lost 6 bases and J lost 3; bases outside the gene matches: 7. The CDR3 is 14 amino acids.

The rearrangement links TRBV27 to TRBJ2-4; 7 positions agree with TRBD1. With V trimmed by 0 bases and J by 3 bases, 2 bases remained unmatched. This CDR3 is 15 amino acids long. Germline CDR1 reads MNHEY; CDR2 reads SMNVEV (reference sequence). CDR3 bases: TGTGCCAGCAGTTTATCGACAGGGAGCAAAAACATTCAGTACTTC. Its translation is CASSLSTGSKNIQYF.

The rearrangement joins TRBV28 to TRBJ2-1; D gene ambiguous. The CDR3 length is 14 residues. CDR1 is MDHEN and CDR2 is SYDVKM in the germline V gene. V was pared by 2 bases and J by 5 bases, with 10 bases between. CDR3 DNA sequence: TGTGCCAGCAGTTTAGTTGGCGGAGACAATGAGCAGTTCTTC. Translated, it gives CASSLVGGDNEQFF. Full variable domain (remainder filled in from reference TRBV28 and TRBJ2-1): DVKVTQSSRYLVKRTGEKVFLECVQDMDHENMFWYRQDPGLGLRLIYFSYDVKMKEKGDIPEGYSVSREKKERFSLILESASTNQTSMYLCASSLVGGDNEQFFGPGTRLTVL.

CDR3 bases: TGTGCCACCAGCAGAGATCGTAGCAATCAGCCCCAGCATTTT. It yields the protein CATSRDRSNQPQHF. The V gene is TRBV15, the J gene TRBJ1-5; D uncertain. Trimming cost V 0 bases and J 0 bases, with 3 bases left between them. Germline-derived CDR1 and CDR2 are LNHNV and YYDKDF (reference sequence). The CDR3 is 14 amino acids.

The CDR3 DNA is TGTGCCAGCAGTGAAGGGAGAGCGGTTAGGACCCAGTACTTC. This sequence encodes CASSEGRAVRTQYF. The chain uses TRBV6-1 and TRBJ2-5, with D tentatively TRBD2 (5 bases). In germline, CDR1 is MNHNS, CDR2 SASEGT. This CDR3 has 14 residues. V was clipped by 1 base and J by 7 bases, with 13 bases between them.

V usage is TRBV10-2 and J usage is TRBJ1-1, with D tentatively TRBD1 (6 bases). Germline values: CDR1 WSHSY, CDR2 SAAADI. V was clipped by 7 bases and J by 0 bases, with 15 bases between them. The CDR3 consists of 15 residues. CDR3 residues: CASIQDSPMNTEAFF. The CDR3 region has the DNA TGCGCCAGCATTCAGGACAGCCCTATGAACACTGAAGCTTTCTTT.

The chain recombines TRBV19 with TRBJ1-5; 7 bases align to TRBD1. The CDR3 is made up of 18 amino acids. Trimming cost V 3 bases and J 0 bases; bases outside gene matches: 11. Germline lookup yields CDR1 LNHDA and CDR2 SQIVND (reference sequence). The CDR3 sequence: CASSIRDSRGYSNQPQHF. The CDR3 region has the DNA TGTGCCAGTAGTATCCGGGACAGTCGAGGGTATAGCAATCAGCCCCAGCATTTT. Full variable domain (missing parts from reference TRBV19 and TRBJ1-5): DGGITQSPKYLFRKEGQNVTLSCEQNLNHDAMYWYRQDPGQGLRLIYYSQIVNDFQKGDIAEGYSVSREKKESFPLTVTSAQKNPTAFYLCASSIRDSRGYSNQPQHFGDGTRLSIL.

Points on this clone: Compared with germline, one end of the junction differs, possibly owing to a read error. The chain couples TRBV13 to TRBJ1-1; 7 bases are a match to TRBD1. This CDR3 has 16 amino acids. CDR1 and CDR2 (germline): PRHDT, FYEKMQ (reference sequence). CDR3 in DNA: TGTGCCAGCAGCCTAGGGACAGCTCCCGTCCGCCCTGAAGCTTTCTTT. Its protein product is CASSLGTAPVRPEAFF.

This chain joins TRBV4-3 and TRBJ2-1; 7 nucleotides match TRBD1. Germline CDR1 is LGHNA and CDR2 is YSLEER. The CDR3 is made up of 16 amino acids. Trimming cost V 3 bases and J 6 bases; bases outside gene matches: 11. CDR3 bases: TGCGCCAGCAGCCACTCCGGGACAGTACCCCCCAATGAGCAGTTCTTC. It encodes CASSHSGTVPPNEQFF.

The chain couples TRBV11-3 to TRBJ2-5; 9 bases match TRBD1. The ends lost 6 bases at V and 2 bases at J; junction bases unmatched: 7. Germline V gene data show CDR1 as SGHNT and CDR2 as YENEEA. This CDR3 has 15 residues. CDR3 region: CASRNRDRDQETQYF. In DNA form, the CDR3 reads TGTGCCAGCAGAAATCGGGACAGGGATCAAGAGACCCAGTACTTC.

This clone was detected a few times. This chain uses TRBV27 with TRBJ1-1; tentative D call: TRBD1 (5 bases). CDR3 length: 13 residues. CDR1 and CDR2 from the germline V gene are MNHEY and SMNVEV (reference sequence). Trimming removed 3 bases from V and 4 bases from J, with 9 bases in between. In DNA form, the CDR3 reads TGTGCCAGCAGTTTTGCGGGACTCACTGAAGCTTTCTTT. Translating it yields CASSFAGLTEAFF.

The chain links TRBV5-1 to TRBJ2-1; tentative D call: TRBD1 (6 bases). Germline V lookup: CDR1 SGHRS, CDR2 YFSETQ. Trimming removed 2 bases from V and 7 bases from J, with 16 bases in between. This CDR3 has 15 residues. The CDR3 reads CASSFDQGFENEQFF. The DNA of the CDR3 is TGCGCCAGCAGCTTCGATCAGGGGTTTGAGAATGAGCAGTTCTTC.

V is TRBV28 and J is TRBJ1-5, with 8 bases aligning to TRBD1. Trimming cost V 5 bases and J 3 bases; bases outside gene matches: 3. The CDR3 is made up of 14 amino acids. CDR1 is MDHEN, CDR2 SYDVKM, per germline. The CDR3 DNA reads TGTGCCAGCAGTGGACAGGGCTACAATCAGCCCCAGCATTTT. It is translated as CASSGQGYNQPQHF.

V gene TRBV5-1 combines with J gene TRBJ1-1; no firm D call. V lost 3 bases, J lost 4 bases, and 10 bases lay in between. Per the germline V gene, CDR1 is SGHRS and CDR2 is YFSETQ. The CDR3 contains 13 residues. This chain's CDR3 is CASSSASGTEAFF. CDR3 DNA: TGCGCCAGCAGCTCCGCGAGCGGCACTGAAGCTTTCTTT.

The V gene is TRBV5-4, the J gene TRBJ2-7; no definite D call. The germline V and J ends were trimmed by 3 bases and 1 base, with 2 bases remaining between them. The CDR3 covers 11 residues. Germline V CDR1 and CDR2: SGHNT, YYREEE (reference sequence). This chain's CDR3 is CASSSSYEQYF. CDR3 coding DNA: TGTGCCAGCAGCTCGTCCTACGAGCAGTACTTC. The full variable domain, rest sourced from reference TRBV5-4 and TRBJ2-7, is ETGVTQSPTHLIKTRGQQVTLRCSSQSGHNTVSWYQQALGQGPQFIFQYYREEENGRGNFPPRFSGLQFPNYSSELNVNALELDDSALYLCASSSSYEQYFGPGTRLTVT.

The gene calls are TRBV10-3 and TRBJ2-3, with TRBD2 identical over 7 bases. V dropped 8 bases and J dropped 1; count of bases not matched to a gene: 3. The CDR3 consists of 13 residues. CDR1 is ENHRY, CDR2 SYGVKD, per germline. The CDR3 DNA is TGTGCCATCGGGGAGGGTGGCACAGATACGCAGTATTTT. This codes for CAIGEGGTDTQYF.

This chain joins TRBV5-1 and TRBJ2-3, with TRBD2 matching over 10 bases. V shed 3 bases, J shed 1 base, and the junction held 8 bases outside the gene matches. Germline V CDR1 and CDR2: SGHRS, YFSETQ. The CDR3 covers 17 residues. CDR3: CASSSKAGGLRTDTQYF. CDR3 DNA: TGCGCCAGCAGCTCAAAAGCGGGAGGGCTTCGCACAGATACGCAGTATTTT.

Only a few counts were recorded for this clone. This chain uses TRBV29-1 with TRBJ1-2, with D perhaps TRBD1 (5 bases). CDR3 length: 12 residues. Trimming removed 2 bases at V and 8 bases at J, with 12 bases between. Germline CDR1 SQVTM, CDR2 ANQGSEA. The chain's CDR3 is CSVEFPGKGYTF. CDR3 DNA: TGCAGCGTTGAATTTCCAGGGAAGGGCTACACCTTC.

J is TRBJ1-2 and V is TRBV29-1; tentative D call: TRBD1 (6 bases). The CDR3 runs 12 residues. Deletions cut 4 bases from V and 7 bases from J, with 13 bases between. Per germline, CDR1 SQVTM and CDR2 ANQGSEA. This CDR3 reads CSVGPTGSGYTF. The CDR3 nucleotides read TGCAGCGTTGGCCCCACAGGGTCTGGCTACACCTTC.